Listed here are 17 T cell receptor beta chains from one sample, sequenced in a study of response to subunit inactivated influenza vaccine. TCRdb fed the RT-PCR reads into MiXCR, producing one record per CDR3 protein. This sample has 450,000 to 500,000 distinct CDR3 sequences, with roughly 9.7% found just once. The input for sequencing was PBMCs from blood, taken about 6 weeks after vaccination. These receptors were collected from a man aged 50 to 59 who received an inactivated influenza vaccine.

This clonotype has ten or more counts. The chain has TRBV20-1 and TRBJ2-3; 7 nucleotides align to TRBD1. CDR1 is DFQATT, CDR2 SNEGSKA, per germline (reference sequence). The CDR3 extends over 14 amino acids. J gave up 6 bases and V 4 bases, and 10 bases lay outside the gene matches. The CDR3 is CSATRQGQWDTQYF. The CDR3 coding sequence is TGCAGTGCTACAAGACAGGGACAGTGGGATACGCAGTATTTT.

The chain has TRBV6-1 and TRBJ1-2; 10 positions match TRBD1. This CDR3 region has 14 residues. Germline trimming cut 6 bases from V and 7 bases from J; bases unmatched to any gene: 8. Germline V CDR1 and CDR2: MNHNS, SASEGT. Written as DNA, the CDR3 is TGTGCCAGCAGCACCTTGGACAGGGGGACTGGCTACACCTTC. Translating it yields CASSTLDRGTGYTF.

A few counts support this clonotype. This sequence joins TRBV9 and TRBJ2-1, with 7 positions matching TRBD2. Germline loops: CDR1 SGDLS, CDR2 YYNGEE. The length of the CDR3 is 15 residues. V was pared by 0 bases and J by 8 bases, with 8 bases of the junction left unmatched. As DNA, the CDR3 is TGTGCCAGCAGCGTAGTTGTGGGAGGGCTGCATGAGCAGTTCTTC. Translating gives CASSVVVGGLHEQFF. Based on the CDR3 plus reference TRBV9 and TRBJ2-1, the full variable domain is DSGVTQTPKHLITATGQRVTLRCSPRSGDLSVYWYQQSLDQGLQFLIQYYNGEERAKGNILERFSAQQFPDLHSELNLSSLELGDSALYFCASSVVVGGLHEQFFGPGTRLTVL.

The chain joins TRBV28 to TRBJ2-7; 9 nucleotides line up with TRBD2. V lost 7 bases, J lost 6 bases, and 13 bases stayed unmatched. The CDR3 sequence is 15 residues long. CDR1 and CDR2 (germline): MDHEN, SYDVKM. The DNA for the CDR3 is TGTGCCAGCACCTCTGGGGGACTAGCCTTTTCCGAGCAGTACTTC. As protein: CASTSGGLAFSEQYF.

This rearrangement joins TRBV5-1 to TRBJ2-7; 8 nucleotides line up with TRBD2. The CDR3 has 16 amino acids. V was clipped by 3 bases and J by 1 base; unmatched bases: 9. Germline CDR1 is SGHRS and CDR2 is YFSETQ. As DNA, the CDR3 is TGCGCCAGCAGCTCAGATAGCGGGACTGGTTCCTACGAGCAGTACTTC. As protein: CASSSDSGTGSYEQYF.

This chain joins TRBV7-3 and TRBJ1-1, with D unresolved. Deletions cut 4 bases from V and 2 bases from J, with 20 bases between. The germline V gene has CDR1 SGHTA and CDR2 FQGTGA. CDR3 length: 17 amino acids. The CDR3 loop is CASSSNPLPGRNTEAFF. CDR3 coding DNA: TGTGCCAGCAGCTCAAATCCCCTCCCGGGAAGAAACACTGAAGCTTTCTTT.

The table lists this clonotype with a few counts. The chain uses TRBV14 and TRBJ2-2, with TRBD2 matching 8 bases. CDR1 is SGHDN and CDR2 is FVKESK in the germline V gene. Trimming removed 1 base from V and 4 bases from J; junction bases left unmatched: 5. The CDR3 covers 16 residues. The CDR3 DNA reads TGTGCCAGCAGCCAAGTTGGAGCGGGAGTCACCGGGGAGCTGTTTTTT. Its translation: CASSQVGAGVTGELFF. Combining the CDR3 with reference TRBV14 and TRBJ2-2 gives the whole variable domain EAGVTQFPSHSVIEKGQTVTLRCDPISGHDNLYWYRRVMGKEIKFLLHFVKESKQDESGMPNNRFLAERTGGTYSTLKVQPAELEDSGVYFCASSQVGAGVTGELFFGEGSRLTVL.

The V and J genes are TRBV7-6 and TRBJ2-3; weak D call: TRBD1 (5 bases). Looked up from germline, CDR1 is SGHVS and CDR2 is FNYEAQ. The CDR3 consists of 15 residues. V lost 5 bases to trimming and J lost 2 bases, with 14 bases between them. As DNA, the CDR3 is TGTGCCAGCAGCCCATCGACAGCCGCCACAGATACGCAGTATTTT. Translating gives CASSPSTAATDTQYF.

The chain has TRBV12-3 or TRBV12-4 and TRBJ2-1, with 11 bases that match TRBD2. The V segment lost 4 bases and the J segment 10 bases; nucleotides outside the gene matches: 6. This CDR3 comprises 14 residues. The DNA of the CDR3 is TGTGCCAGCAGTTCCTACCGACTAGCGGGGGAGCAGTTCTTC. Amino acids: CASSSYRLAGEQFF.

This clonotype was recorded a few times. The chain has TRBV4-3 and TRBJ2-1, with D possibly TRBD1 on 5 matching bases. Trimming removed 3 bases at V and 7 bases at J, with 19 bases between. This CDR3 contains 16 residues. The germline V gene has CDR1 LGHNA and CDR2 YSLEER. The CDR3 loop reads CASSQAIGAQGNEQFF. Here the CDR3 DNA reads TGCGCCAGCAGCCAGGCCATAGGGGCCCAAGGGAATGAGCAGTTCTTC.

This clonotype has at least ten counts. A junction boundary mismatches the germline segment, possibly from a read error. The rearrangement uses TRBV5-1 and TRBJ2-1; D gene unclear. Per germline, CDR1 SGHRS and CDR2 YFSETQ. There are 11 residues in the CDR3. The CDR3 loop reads CASSSSNEQFF. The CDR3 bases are TGCGCCAGCAGCTCCTCCAATGAGCAGTTCTTC.

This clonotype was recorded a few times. The CDR3 protein is CSAHRGGLVKHDEQFF. In nucleotides, the CDR3 is TGCAGTGCCCACAGGGGAGGACTAGTTAAGCATGATGAGCAGTTCTTC. The V and J genes are TRBV20-1 and TRBJ2-1, with D perhaps assigned TRBD1 or TRBD2 (7 bases each). The CDR3 contains 16 residues. Between the trimmed V and J ends, which lost 6 bases and 8 bases, there was a span of 26 bases. In germline, CDR1 is DFQATT, CDR2 SNEGSKA (reference sequence).

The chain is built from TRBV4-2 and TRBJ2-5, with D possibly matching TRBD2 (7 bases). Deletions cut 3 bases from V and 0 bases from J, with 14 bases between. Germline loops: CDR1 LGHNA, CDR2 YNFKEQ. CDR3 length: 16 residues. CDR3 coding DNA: TGTGCCAGCAGCCAGAGGCGGGGGCCCAACCAAGAGACCCAGTACTTC. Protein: CASSQRRGPNQETQYF.

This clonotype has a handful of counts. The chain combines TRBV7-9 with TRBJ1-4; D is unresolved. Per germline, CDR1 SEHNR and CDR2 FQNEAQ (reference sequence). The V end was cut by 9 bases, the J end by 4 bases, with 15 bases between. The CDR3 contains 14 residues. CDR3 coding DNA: TGTGCCAGTGGCCGCGGGATTTATAATGAAAAACTGTTTTTT. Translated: CASGRGIYNEKLFF.

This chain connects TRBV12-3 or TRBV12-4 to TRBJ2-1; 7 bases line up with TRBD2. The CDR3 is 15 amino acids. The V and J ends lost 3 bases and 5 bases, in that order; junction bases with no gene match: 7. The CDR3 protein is CASSFRTSGHNEQFF. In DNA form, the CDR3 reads TGTGCCAGCAGTTTCCGGACTAGTGGGCACAATGAGCAGTTCTTC.

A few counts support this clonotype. The CDR3 DNA reads as TGTGCCACCAGCAGAGAACTAGAAAATGAGCAGTTCTTC. This gives the protein CATSRELENEQFF. The rearrangement uses TRBV15 and TRBJ2-1; D is possibly TRBD2 (5 bases). Germline assignment: CDR1 LNHNV and CDR2 YYDKDF (reference sequence). V lost 0 bases and J lost 7, with 7 bases in between. The CDR3 runs 13 residues. Based on the CDR3 plus reference TRBV15 and TRBJ2-1, the full variable domain is DAMVIQNPRYQVTQFGKPVTLSCSQTLNHNVMYWYQQKSSQAPKLLFHYYDKDFNNEADTPDNFQSRRPNTSFCFLDIRSPGLGDTAMYLCATSRELENEQFFGPGTRLTVL.

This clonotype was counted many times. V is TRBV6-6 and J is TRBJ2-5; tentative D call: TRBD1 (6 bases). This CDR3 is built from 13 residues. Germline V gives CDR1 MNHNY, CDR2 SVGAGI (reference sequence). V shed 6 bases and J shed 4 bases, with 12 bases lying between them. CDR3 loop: CASSRDTRETQYF. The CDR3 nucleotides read TGTGCCAGCAGCCGGGACACTAGAGAGACCCAGTACTTC.